This TCR beta chain was sequenced in a study of immune evolution from preneoplasia to lung adenocarcinoma (dated by TCRdb to about 2021). Regarding the complete study: HLA loss of heterozygosity was found in around 7% of AIS, more than 13% of MIA and 25% to 35% of ADC lesions, and in no AAH lesions. POLYSOLVER was used to infer class I HLA alleles from exome data, and LOHHLA was used to detect allele-specific HLA loss. The study combined immune gene expression, TCR sequencing and multiplex immunofluorescence to profile immune contexture across lung adenocarcinoma precursors and invasive adenocarcinoma. A total of more than 40 patients contributed TCR sequencing data. The study reported that 100 to 120 samples were used for TCR sequencing. The sample size was set by how many specimens were available, not by a prior power calculation. In total, the cohort included roughly 49 patients with pulmonary nodules, all of whom underwent surgical resection. Resected precursor lesions (AAH, AIS, MIA) and invasive adenocarcinomas were compared with paired morphologically normal lung tissue. Whole exome sequencing and methylation data from the same cohort of nodules were integrated with the immune data. The paper's findings and limits, for the study overall: T cell clonality was highest in KRAS-mutant nodules compared with EGFR-mutant or double wild-type lesions. The findings rested on association rather than direct causation, and larger cohorts with long-term follow-up and longitudinal biopsies were considered necessary. Because every patient came from Japan and China, how well the results apply to Western populations was uncertain. Clonality was highest in normal lung, while later-stage lesions appeared to show lower clonality but higher T cell density and diversity. Normal lung had the highest top T cell clone frequencies, and these frequencies appeared to fall progressively from AAH through AIS, MIA and invasive adenocarcinoma.

The immunoSEQ hsTCRbeta Kit was used to sequence TCR beta CDR3 regions from DNA. The authors' pipeline ran thus. TCR sequencing data were analysed with the ImmunoSEQ Analyzer. T cell clonality was calculated on productive rearrangements as 1 minus Pielou's evenness. To measure T cell diversity, the inverse Simpson index was applied to productive templates. T cell density was defined as TCR beta template counts normalized to usable DNA, with usable DNA estimated by amplifying and sequencing housekeeping genes. Two-sided Kruskal-Wallis tests were used to compare TCR metrics between histologic stages. TCRdb carries this immuneACCESS record with in-frame sequences only. Its versions omit some clonotypes, under half of them owing to an unresolved V gene in the studies checked, with the rest unexplained. For V, J and clone size, that table is used; D and trimming come from the DNA. In all, the sample holds around 20,000 clones, and roughly 76% of those were seen once. The ten largest make up 4.5% to 7% of the sample.

CDR3 length: 14 amino acids, cysteine to phenylalanine. The CDR3 DNA has 42 bases and is translated from base 1. V is clipped by 2 bases and J by 7 bases, and the sequence between their germline boundaries is 13 bases long. CDR1 SGHRS and CDR2 YFSETQ are derived from the germline V gene. Resection was performed on patients in Japan or China between the mid-2010s and the late 2010s. Two lung cancer pathologists independently confirmed the histologic diagnosis of each case on H&E slides. Macro-dissection after pathologic assessment enriched premalignant or tumor cells for nucleic acid extraction. The AllPrep DNA/RNA FFPE Kit was used to isolate DNA from FFPE tissue. A remark on this clone: Which antigen it targets is not known. No much larger clone is present one base from it, and per-base qualities are unavailable.

Sequencing was performed on FFPE invasive lung adenocarcinoma tissue. This sample's cell subset or site label indicates: frankly invasive lung adenocarcinoma (ADC). The receptor's source is a person aged 60 to 70 with lung adenocarcinoma. The chain is made from TRBV5-1 and TRBJ2-1; D gene: possibly TRBD1, on 6 matching bases. The sequenced DNA: TGCGCCAGCAGCTTCGGTCCAGGGGCTAATGAGCAGTTCTTC. Translated, it gives CASSFGPGANEQFF.